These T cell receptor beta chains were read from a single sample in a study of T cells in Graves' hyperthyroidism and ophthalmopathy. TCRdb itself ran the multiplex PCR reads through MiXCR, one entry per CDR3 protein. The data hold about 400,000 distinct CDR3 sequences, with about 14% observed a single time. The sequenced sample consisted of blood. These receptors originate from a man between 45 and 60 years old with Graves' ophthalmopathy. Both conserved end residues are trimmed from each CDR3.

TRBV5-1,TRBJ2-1,ASLEGRNNEQF
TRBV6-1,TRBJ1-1,ASRTWGTNTEAF
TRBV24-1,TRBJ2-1,ATSGLSGSYNEQF
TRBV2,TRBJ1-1,ASSYGRRTGRNTEAF
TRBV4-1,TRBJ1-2,ASSQTDFYGYT
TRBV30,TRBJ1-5,AWSRDQAQPQH
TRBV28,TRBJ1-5,ASSSIERSQH
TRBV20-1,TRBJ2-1,SARDPFGAGGGNEQF
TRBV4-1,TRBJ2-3,ASSQGRLAVDTQY
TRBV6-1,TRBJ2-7,ASAVNWWVNNEQY
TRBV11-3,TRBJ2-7,ASSLYPTGSSYEQY
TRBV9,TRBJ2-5,ASSVDPAGETQY
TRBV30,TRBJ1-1,AWSNPGGEPEAF
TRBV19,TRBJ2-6,ASSIDGETGANVLT
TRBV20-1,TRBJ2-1,SARRDPNSEQF
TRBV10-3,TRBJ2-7,AISPQSHYEQY
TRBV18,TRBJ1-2,ASSPSSGATNYGYT
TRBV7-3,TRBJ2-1,ASSTRSGLAADNEQF
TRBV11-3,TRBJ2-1,ASSPQGLNEQF
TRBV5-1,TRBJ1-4,ASSLPGQTNEKLF
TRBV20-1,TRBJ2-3,SARDASRPAASTDTQY
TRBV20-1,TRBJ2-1,SAPRTSGAPAEQF
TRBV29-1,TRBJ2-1,SVAASDIYNEQF
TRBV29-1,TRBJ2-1,SVDGRTSGYYNEQF
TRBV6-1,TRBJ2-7,ASNRTSGSYEQY
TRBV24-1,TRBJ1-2,ATSDPGQIGDGYT
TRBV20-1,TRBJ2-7,SAPGRTYEQY
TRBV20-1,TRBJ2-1,SARDQGLAGHEQF